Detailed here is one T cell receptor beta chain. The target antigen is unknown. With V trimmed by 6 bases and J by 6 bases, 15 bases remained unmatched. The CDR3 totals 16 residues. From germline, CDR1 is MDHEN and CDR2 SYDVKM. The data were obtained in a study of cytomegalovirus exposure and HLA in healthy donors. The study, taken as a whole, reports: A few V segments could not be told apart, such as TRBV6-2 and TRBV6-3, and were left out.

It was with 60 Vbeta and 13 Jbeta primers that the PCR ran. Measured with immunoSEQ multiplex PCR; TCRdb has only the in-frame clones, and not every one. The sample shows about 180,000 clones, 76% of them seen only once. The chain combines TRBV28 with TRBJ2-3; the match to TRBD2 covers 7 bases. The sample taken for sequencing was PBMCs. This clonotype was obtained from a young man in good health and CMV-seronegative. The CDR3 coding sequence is TGTGCCAGCAGCCCACGGCGCTGGCGGGGGATCGATACGCAGTATTTT. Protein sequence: CASSPRRWRGIDTQYF.